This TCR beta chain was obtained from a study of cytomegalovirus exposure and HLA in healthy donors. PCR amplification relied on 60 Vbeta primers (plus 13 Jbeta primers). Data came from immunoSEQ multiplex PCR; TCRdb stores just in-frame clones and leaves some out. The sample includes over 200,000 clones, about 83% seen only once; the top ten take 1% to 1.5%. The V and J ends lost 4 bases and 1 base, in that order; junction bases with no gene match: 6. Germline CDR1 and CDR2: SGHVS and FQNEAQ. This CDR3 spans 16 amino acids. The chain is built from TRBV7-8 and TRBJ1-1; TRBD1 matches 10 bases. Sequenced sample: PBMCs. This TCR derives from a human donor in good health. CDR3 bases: TGTGCCAGCAGCTCGAGGGACAGGGGAAAGAACACTGAAGCTTTCTTT. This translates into CASSSRDRGKNTEAFF.